This T cell receptor (beta chain) was obtained from a study of CD8+ T cells in alopecia areata. Study-wide background: For the treated group, dosing was oral tofacitinib at 5 to 10 mg twice daily.

Once RNA had been extracted, it was reverse transcribed into cDNA to act as the sequencing template. The method was immunoSEQ multiplex PCR; TCRdb's version includes in-frame clones alone and lacks a portion of them. The top ten clones hold under 15% of a sample with fewer than 200,000 clones, 50% to 70% of them seen once. This CDR3 region has 17 residues. V lost 0 bases, J lost 0 bases, and 14 bases lay in between. CDR1 is SGDLS, CDR2 YYNGEE, per germline. The material was CD4+ T cells sorted from blood, obtained at week 0. The source is a human donor with alopecia areata. The J gene is TRBJ2-3, the V gene TRBV9, with a possible D match to TRBD2 (5 bases). The DNA for the CDR3 is TGTGCCAGCAGCGTAGCTCACGGCGGGCCAAGCACAGATACGCAGTATTTT. It translates to CASSVAHGGPSTDTQYF.